The source of this T cell receptor (beta chain) is a study of T cells in Graves' hyperthyroidism and ophthalmopathy. RNA transcripts provided the source from which TCR beta CDR3 regions were amplified. First-round RT-PCR of the TCR CDR3 relied on the HTBI primer set. In TCRdb, the multiplex PCR reads were re-called with MiXCR into one record per CDR3 protein. Of a few hundred thousand distinct CDR3 sequences in the sample, approximately 17% were seen once. Looked up from germline, CDR1 is MNHNS and CDR2 is SASEGT. Trimming took off 6 bases at V and 0 bases at J, with 12 bases between the two ends. This CDR3 contains 14 residues.

The sequenced material came from blood. The TCR comes from a young man with Graves' ophthalmopathy. This chain joins TRBV6-1 and TRBJ2-7; tentative D call: TRBD2 (6 bases). The CDR3 sequence is CASRFGRDSYEQYF. The DNA for the CDR3 is TGTGCCAGCAGGTTCGGGCGGGACTCCTACGAGCAGTACTTC.